This T cell receptor beta chain appears in the sequencing data of a study of shared clonotypes between healthy human individuals. Study as a whole: Serving as donors were a couple of women and three men, whose ages spanned 18 to 49.

For sorted subsets, approximately 200 ng DNA per replicate equaled about 27,000 T cell genomes. Generated by immunoSEQ multiplex PCR, the TCRdb table keeps only in-frame clones and is missing some. The sample yields millions of clones, more than 90% seen once. The CDR3 has 16 amino acids. Germline V lookup: CDR1 LGHNA, CDR2 YSLEER. V was pared by 0 bases and J by 7 bases, with 4 bases of the junction left unmatched. Regarding the study as a whole: Naive CD4 clonotypes were shared across a few donors at about 5%.

To note about this clone: Its antigen is not identified.

Splitting of CD4+ cells produced CD45RA+ naive and CD45RA-negative memory subsets. The sequence was collected from a man aged 18-30 years in good health. Sequencing was performed on naive CD4+ T cells sorted from blood. Subset reported: CD45RA+ positively selected. The chain employs TRBV4-3 and TRBJ2-1, with TRBD2 matching 12 bases. The CDR3 nucleotides are TGCGCCAGCAGCCAAGAGTTCGGACTAGCGGGAAATGAGCAGTTCTTC. It encodes CASSQEFGLAGNEQFF.